What follows are 8 T cell receptor beta chains derived from one specimen sequenced in a study of T cell clonotyping in hematopoietic cell transplantation (dated by TCRdb to the early 2020s). Library method: the immunoSEQ multiplex PCR assay. TCRdb provides this immuneACCESS table in a form limited to in-frame rearrangements. Some clones are lacking; in checked studies, under half of them reflect an unresolved V gene, and why the rest are absent is not known. A total of 6,000 or so clones appear in this sample, approximately 68% of them only once. Of the sample, about 26% falls within the top ten clones. In light of the paper, this sample's time point label describes: 180 days after allo-HCT. Sequenced material: PBMCs, taken 180 days after allogeneic stem cell transplant. All receptors derive from a male patient aged 50 to 59 who had an allogeneic stem cell transplant from an unrelated donor, so the T cells may come from the graft donor. Some clones in this sample may be carry-over from other donors' samples.

The chain links TRBV2 to TRBJ1-5; TRBD1 matches at 11 bases. This CDR3 region has 15 residues. The germline CDR1 and CDR2 sequences are SNHLY and FYNNEI. Trimming removed 6 bases from V and 6 bases from J; junction bases left unmatched: 7. In DNA, the CDR3 is TGTGCCAGCAGAGGAGGACAGGGGGCTATTCAGCCCCAGCATTTT. It yields the protein CASRGGQGAIQPQHF.

J is TRBJ1-5 and V is TRBV4-1; no reliable D call. CDR3 length: 13 amino acids. Germline V gene sequence: CDR1 MGHRA, CDR2 YSYEKL. Trimming took off 3 bases at V and 4 bases at J, with 7 bases between the two ends. CDR3 region: CASSQAANQPQHF. In DNA, the CDR3 is TGCGCCAGCAGCCAGGCAGCAAATCAGCCCCAGCATTTT.

The chain combines TRBV4-1 with TRBJ1-5; D gene ambiguous. V dropped 0 bases and J dropped 0 bases, with 6 bases sitting between them. Germline V gene lookup returns CDR1 MGHRA and CDR2 YSYEKL. CDR3 length equals 15 residues. The DNA of the CDR3 is TGCGCCAGCAGCCAAGATTCGCATAGCAATCAGCCCCAGCATTTT. Amino acid sequence: CASSQDSHSNQPQHF.

The rearrangement joins TRBV15 to TRBJ1-4, with TRBD1 as a possible D gene (5 bases). Germline V CDR1 and CDR2: LNHNV, YYDKDF (reference sequence). V was pared by 1 base and J by 8 bases, with 11 bases between. This CDR3 has 14 amino acids. CDR3 loop: CATSRAGLREKLFF. Written as DNA, the CDR3 is TGTGCCACCAGCAGAGCAGGGCTAAGGGAAAAACTGTTTTTT.

This chain links TRBV7-9 with TRBJ2-1; 14 bases map to TRBD2. V trimming: 4 bases; J trimming: 5 bases; junction bases outside the gene matches: 7. In germline, CDR1 is SEHNR, CDR2 FQNEAQ (reference sequence). This CDR3 is built from 17 residues. CDR3 in amino acids: CASSSMTGLAGDNEQFF. CDR3 bases: TGTGCCAGCAGCTCCATGACGGGACTAGCGGGAGACAATGAGCAGTTCTTC.

The genes are TRBV5-4 and TRBJ2-7; 10 positions match TRBD1. Germline trimming cut 5 bases from V and 6 bases from J; bases unmatched to any gene: 8. Germline CDR1 SGHNT, CDR2 YYREEE (reference sequence). The CDR3 spans 14 residues. The CDR3 region has the DNA TGTGCCAGCAGACTGGAGGGACAGGGGCGCGAGCAGTACTTC. Translated, it gives CASRLEGQGREQYF.

Comments on this clone: At one boundary the junction diverges from the germline segment, which might be a read error. The chain employs TRBV7-2 and TRBJ2-7; D is unresolved. The CDR3 extends over 12 amino acids. Per the germline V gene, CDR1 is SGHTA and CDR2 is FQGNSA. This CDR3 reads CASSPGSYGQYF. CDR3 in DNA: TGTGCCAGCAGCCCTGGCTCCTACGGGCAGTACTTC.

There are a few counts of this clone. This chain joins TRBV27 and TRBJ2-5; the match to TRBD1 covers 8 bases. Germline CDR1 reads MNHEY; CDR2 reads SMNVEV (reference sequence). This CDR3 is 14 amino acids long. The junction had 12 bases not matched to a gene; V was cut back by 4 bases and J by 11 bases. The CDR3 loop reads CASSSIQGAVWQYF. The CDR3 region has the DNA TGTGCCAGCAGTTCCATTCAGGGGGCAGTTTGGCAGTACTTC.